This TCR beta chain was sequenced for a study of blood T cell repertoires in COVID-19. Germline V lookup: CDR1 KGHDR, CDR2 SFDVKD. The V end lost 5 bases, the J end lost 5 bases, and 14 bases lay between the germline ends. The CDR3 totals 15 residues. Measured with immunoSEQ multiplex PCR; TCRdb has only the in-frame clones, and not every one. The table shows around 230,000 clones, with roughly 90% occurring only once. Sample: peripheral blood. This chain connects TRBV24-1 to TRBJ2-2; the D gene is possibly TRBD1 (5 bases). The sequence was collected from a man between 60 and 70 years old who had recovered from COVID-19. The CDR3 DNA is TGTGCCACCAGTGGGGGTCAGGGATGGACCGGGGAGCTGTTTTTT. It yields the protein CATSGGQGWTGELFF.